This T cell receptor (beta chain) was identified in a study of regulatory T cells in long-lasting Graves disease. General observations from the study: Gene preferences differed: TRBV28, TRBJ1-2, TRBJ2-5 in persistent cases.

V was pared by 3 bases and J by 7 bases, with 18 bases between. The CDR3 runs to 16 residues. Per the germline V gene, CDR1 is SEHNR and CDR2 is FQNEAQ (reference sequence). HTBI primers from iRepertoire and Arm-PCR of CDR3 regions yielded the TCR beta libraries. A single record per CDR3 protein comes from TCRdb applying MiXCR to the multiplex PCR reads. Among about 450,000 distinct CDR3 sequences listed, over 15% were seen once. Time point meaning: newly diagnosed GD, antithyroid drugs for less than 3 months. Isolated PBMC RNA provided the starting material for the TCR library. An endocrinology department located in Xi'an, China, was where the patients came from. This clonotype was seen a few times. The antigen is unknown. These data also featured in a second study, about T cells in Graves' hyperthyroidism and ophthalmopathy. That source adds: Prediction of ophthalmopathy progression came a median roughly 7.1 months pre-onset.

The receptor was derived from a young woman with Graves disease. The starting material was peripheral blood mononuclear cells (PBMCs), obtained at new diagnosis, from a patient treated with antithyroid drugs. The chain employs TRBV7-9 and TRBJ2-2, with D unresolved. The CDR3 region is CASSFPPVRAVGELFF. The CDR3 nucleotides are TGTGCCAGCAGCTTCCCCCCCGTTAGGGCAGTCGGGGAGCTGTTTTTT.